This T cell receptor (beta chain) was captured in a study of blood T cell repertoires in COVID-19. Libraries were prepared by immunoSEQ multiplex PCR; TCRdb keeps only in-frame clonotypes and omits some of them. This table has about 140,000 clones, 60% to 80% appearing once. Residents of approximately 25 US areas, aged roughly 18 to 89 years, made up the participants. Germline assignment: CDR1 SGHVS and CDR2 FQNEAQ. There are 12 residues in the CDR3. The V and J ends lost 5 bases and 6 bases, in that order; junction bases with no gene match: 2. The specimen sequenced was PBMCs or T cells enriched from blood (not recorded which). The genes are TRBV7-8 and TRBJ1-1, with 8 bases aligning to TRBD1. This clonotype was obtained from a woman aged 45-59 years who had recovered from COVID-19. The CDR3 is CASSQGAAEAFF. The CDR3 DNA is TGTGCCAGCAGCCAGGGGGCCGCTGAAGCTTTCTTT.